These 5 T cell receptor beta chains were all obtained from the same sample, sequenced in a study of blood T cell repertoires in COVID-19. Sequenced by immunoSEQ multiplex PCR; TCRdb stores in-frame clones only, minus some. The data show roughly 140,000 clones, roughly 80% seen once. The source material was peripheral blood. The receptors here all came from a man between 65 and 79 years old who had recovered from COVID-19.

The chain couples TRBV14 to TRBJ2-7; the match to TRBD1 covers 8 bases. Per the germline V gene, CDR1 is SGHDN and CDR2 is FVKESK. J gave up 4 bases and V 4 bases, and 3 bases lay outside the gene matches. The CDR3 consists of 13 residues. The CDR3 region has the DNA TGTGCCAGCAGCCGGACAGGGAGGTACGAGCAGTACTTC. Translation gives CASSRTGRYEQYF. Drawing the rest from reference TRBV14 and TRBJ2-7, the complete variable domain is EAGVTQFPSHSVIEKGQTVTLRCDPISGHDNLYWYRRVMGKEIKFLLHFVKESKQDESGMPNNRFLAERTGGTYSTLKVQPAELEDSGVYFCASSRTGRYEQYFGPGTRLTVT.

J is TRBJ1-1 and V is TRBV29-1, with TRBD1 matching 9 bases. Trimming removed 5 bases from V and 4 bases from J; junction bases left unmatched: 8. The CDR3 sequence is 14 residues long. CDR1 and CDR2 (germline): SQVTM, ANQGSEA. The CDR3 bases are TGCAGCGTTTGGGACAGGGTTGCGGGCACTGAAGCTTTCTTT. Its translation is CSVWDRVAGTEAFF.

This rearrangement joins TRBV18 to TRBJ2-2, with 7 bases that match TRBD2. J lost 4 bases, V lost 6 bases, and 11 bases had no gene match. Per germline, CDR1 KGHSH and CDR2 LQKENI. The CDR3 spans 16 residues. CDR3: CASSSEAGVLTGELFF. CDR3 DNA sequence: TGTGCCAGCTCCTCCGAGGCGGGAGTCCTCACCGGGGAGCTGTTTTTT.

The chain joins TRBV29-1 to TRBJ2-7, with 7 bases matching TRBD2. The CDR3 is made up of 13 amino acids. The V gene's germline CDR1 is SQVTM and CDR2 ANQGSEA. V lost 4 bases and J lost 3; bases outside the gene matches: 6. The DNA of the CDR3 is TGCAGCGTTGGATCGAGCGGGAACTACGAGCAGTACTTC. Its translation is CSVGSSGNYEQYF.

The J gene is TRBJ1-4, the V gene TRBV7-9; unclear D gene. This CDR3 is 12 amino acids long. Germline V gives CDR1 SEHNR, CDR2 FQNEAQ (reference sequence). V lost 1 base and J 7 bases, leaving 4 bases between the germline ends. As DNA, the CDR3 is TGTGCCAGCAGCTTAGAGAGTGAAAAACTGTTTTTT. Translated, it gives CASSLESEKLFF.